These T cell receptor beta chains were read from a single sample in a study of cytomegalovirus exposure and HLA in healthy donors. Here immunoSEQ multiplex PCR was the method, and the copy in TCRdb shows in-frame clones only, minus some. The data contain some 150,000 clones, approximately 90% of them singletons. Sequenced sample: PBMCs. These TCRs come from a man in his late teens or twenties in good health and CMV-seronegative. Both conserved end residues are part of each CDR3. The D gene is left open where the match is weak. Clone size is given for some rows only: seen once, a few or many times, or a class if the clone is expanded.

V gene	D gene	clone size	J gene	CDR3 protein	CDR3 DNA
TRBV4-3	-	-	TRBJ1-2	CASSQDRTGINYGYTF	TGCGCCAGCAGCCAAGATAGAACAGGGATCAACTATGGCTACACCTTC
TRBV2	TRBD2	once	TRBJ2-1	CASSGGGYNEQFF	TGTGCCAGCAGTGGGGGGGGGTACAATGAGCAGTTCTTC
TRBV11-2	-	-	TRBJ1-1	CASSGTPMNTEAFF	TGTGCCAGCAGCGGCACCCCAATGAACACTGAAGCTTTCTTT
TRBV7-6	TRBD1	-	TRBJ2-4	CASSPGQGAKNIQYF	TGTGCCAGCAGCCCAGGACAGGGGGCTAAAAACATTCAGTACTTC
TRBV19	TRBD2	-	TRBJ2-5	CASSPRDYDSQETQYF	TGTGCCAGTAGTCCCCGGGACTACGACTCCCAAGAGACCCAGTACTTC
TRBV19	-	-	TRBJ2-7	CASSSGGDPSYEQYF	TGTGCCAGTAGTTCGGGGGGCGATCCCTCCTACGAGCAGTACTTC
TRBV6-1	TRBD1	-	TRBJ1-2	CASSASGGGYGYTF	TGTGCCAGCAGTGCCTCAGGGGGCGGCTATGGCTACACCTTC
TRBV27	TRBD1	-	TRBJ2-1	CASSLFGQGQFF	TGTGCCAGCAGTCTATTCGGACAGGGGCAGTTCTTC
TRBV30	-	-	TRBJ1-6	CAWSVPTGNSPLHF	TGTGCCTGGAGTGTACCAACAGGGAATTCACCCCTCCACTTT
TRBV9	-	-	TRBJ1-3	CASSVGQVVSGNTIYF	TGTGCCAGCAGCGTGGGTCAGGTCGTCTCTGGAAACACCATATATTTT
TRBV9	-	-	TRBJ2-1	CASSVVDDSSYNEQFF	TGTGCCAGCAGCGTAGTAGACGACAGCTCCTACAATGAGCAGTTCTTC
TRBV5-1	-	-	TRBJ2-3	CASSWTEPTDTQYF	TGCGCCAGCAGTTGGACTGAACCCACAGATACGCAGTATTTT
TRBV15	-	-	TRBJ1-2	CATQGMGSGYTF	TGTGCCACCCAGGGAATGGGATCTGGCTACACCTTC
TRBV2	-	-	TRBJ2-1	CASSEVRLRDNEQFF	TGTGCCAGCAGTGAAGTCCGACTCCGAGACAATGAGCAGTTCTTC
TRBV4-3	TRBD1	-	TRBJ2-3	CASSQETDRGSDTQYF	TGCGCCAGCAGCCAAGAGACGGACAGGGGGTCAGATACGCAGTATTTT
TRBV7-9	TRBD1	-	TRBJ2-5	CASSLAPQGSGTQYF	TGTGCCAGCAGCTTAGCACCACAGGGGTCGGGGACCCAGTACTTC
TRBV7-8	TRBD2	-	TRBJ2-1	CASSLEASGPNNEQFF	TGTGCCAGCAGCTTAGAGGCTAGCGGGCCTAATAATGAGCAGTTCTTC
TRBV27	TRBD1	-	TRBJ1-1	CASSLQGAAEAFF	TGTGCCAGCAGTTTACAGGGGGCGGCTGAAGCTTTCTTT
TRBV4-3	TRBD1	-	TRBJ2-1	CASSQSPGQSSYNEQFF	TGCGCCAGCAGCCAATCCCCGGGACAGAGCTCCTACAATGAGCAGTTCTTC
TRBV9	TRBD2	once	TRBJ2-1	CASSPTRGLAGSYNEQFF	TGTGCCAGCAGCCCCACCCGTGGACTAGCGGGATCCTACAATGAGCAGTTCTTC
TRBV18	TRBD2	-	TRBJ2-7	CASSPTSVSSYEQYF	TGTGCCAGCTCACCCACTAGCGTGAGCTCCTACGAGCAGTACTTC
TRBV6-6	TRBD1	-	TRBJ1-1	CASSRTGGGTEAFF	TGTGCCAGCAGCAGAACAGGGGGTGGCACTGAAGCTTTCTTT
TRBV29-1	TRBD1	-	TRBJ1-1	CSATRGRVNTEAFF	TGCAGCGCAACCAGGGGGCGCGTCAACACTGAAGCTTTCTTT
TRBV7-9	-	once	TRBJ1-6	CASSRGGSYNSPLHF	TGTGCCAGCAGCCGAGGGGGTTCCTATAATTCACCCCTCCACTTT
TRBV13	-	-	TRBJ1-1	CASSLGYSQGNTEAFF	TGTGCCAGCAGCTTAGGCTATTCACAGGGGAACACTGAAGCTTTCTTT
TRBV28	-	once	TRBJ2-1	CASSLGHKNEQFF	TGTGCCAGCAGTTTGGGACACAAAAATGAGCAGTTCTTC
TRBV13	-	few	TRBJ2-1	CASSSRTGRNEQFF	TGTGCCAGCAGCTCGAGAACAGGGCGCAATGAGCAGTTCTTC
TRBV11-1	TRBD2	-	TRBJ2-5	CASSLWSASGGTQYF	TGTGCCAGCAGCTTATGGAGCGCGAGCGGGGGGACCCAGTACTTC
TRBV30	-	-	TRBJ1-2	CAWSAGQGYGYTF	TGTGCCTGGAGTGCGGGACAAGGCTATGGCTACACCTTC
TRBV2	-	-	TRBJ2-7	CASSPGISSYEQYF	TGTGCCAGCAGTCCAGGGATCAGCTCCTACGAGCAGTACTTC
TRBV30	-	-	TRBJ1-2	CAWSFGRGTYGYTF	TGTGCCTGGAGTTTTGGCAGGGGTACCTATGGCTACACCTTC
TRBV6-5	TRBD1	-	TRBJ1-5	CASRGQGRGNQPQHF	TGTGCCAGCAGGGGACAGGGTAGGGGCAATCAGCCCCAGCATTTT
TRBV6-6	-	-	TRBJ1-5	CASSQNLGQPQHF	TGTGCCAGCAGTCAGAACCTAGGTCAGCCCCAGCATTTT
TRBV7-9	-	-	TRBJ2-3	CASSFSGFGADTQYF	TGTGCCAGCAGCTTCAGCGGATTTGGGGCAGATACGCAGTATTTT
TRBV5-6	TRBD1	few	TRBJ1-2	CASSLTGDEGYTF	TGTGCCAGCAGCCTGACAGGGGACGAGGGCTACACCTTC
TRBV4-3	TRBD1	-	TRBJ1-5	CASSHRLTGQPQHF	TGCGCCAGCAGCCACCGCCTGACAGGGCAGCCCCAGCATTTT
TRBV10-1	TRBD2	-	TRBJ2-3	CASSETQLAGAPYTQYF	TGCGCCAGCAGTGAGACGCAACTAGCGGGAGCTCCCTATACGCAGTATTTT
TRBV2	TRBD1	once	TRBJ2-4	CASSPGQGRAKNIQYF	TGTGCCAGCAGTCCGGGACAGGGAAGAGCCAAAAACATTCAGTACTTC
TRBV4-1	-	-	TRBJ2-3	CASSQESGGLPADTQYF	TGCGCCAGCAGCCAAGAAAGTGGGGGCCTGCCCGCAGATACGCAGTATTTT
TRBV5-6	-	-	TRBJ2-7	CASSGGLLTYYEQYF	TGTGCCAGCAGCGGCGGACTGCTTACTTACTACGAGCAGTACTTC
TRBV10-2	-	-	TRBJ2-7	CASSELGHEQYF	TGCGCCAGCAGTGAACTGGGGCACGAGCAGTACTTC
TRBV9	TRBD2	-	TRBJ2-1	CASSARWSGLAGGSYNEQFF	TGTGCCAGCAGCGCGCGGTGGTCTGGGCTAGCGGGAGGATCGTACAATGAGCAGTTCTTC
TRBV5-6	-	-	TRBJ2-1	CASSLKQGRFYNEQFF	TGTGCCAGCAGCCTCAAACAGGGTCGGTTCTACAATGAGCAGTTCTTC
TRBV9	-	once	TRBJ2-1	CASSKTSQYNEQFF	TGTGCCAGCAGCAAGACAAGCCAGTACAATGAGCAGTTCTTC
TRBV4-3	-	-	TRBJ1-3	CASSQDQRGPGNTIYF	TGCGCCAGCAGCCAAGATCAAAGGGGTCCTGGAAACACCATATATTTT
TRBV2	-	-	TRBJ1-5	CASSEARGNQPQHF	TGTGCCAGCAGTGAAGCACGGGGCAATCAGCCCCAGCATTTT
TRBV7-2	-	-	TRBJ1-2	CASSLAGQGYGYTF	TGTGCCAGCAGCTTAGCCGGGCAGGGCTATGGCTACACCTTC
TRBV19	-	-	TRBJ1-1	CASSSWAPMNTEAFF	TGTGCCAGTAGTTCGTGGGCCCCAATGAACACTGAAGCTTTCTTT